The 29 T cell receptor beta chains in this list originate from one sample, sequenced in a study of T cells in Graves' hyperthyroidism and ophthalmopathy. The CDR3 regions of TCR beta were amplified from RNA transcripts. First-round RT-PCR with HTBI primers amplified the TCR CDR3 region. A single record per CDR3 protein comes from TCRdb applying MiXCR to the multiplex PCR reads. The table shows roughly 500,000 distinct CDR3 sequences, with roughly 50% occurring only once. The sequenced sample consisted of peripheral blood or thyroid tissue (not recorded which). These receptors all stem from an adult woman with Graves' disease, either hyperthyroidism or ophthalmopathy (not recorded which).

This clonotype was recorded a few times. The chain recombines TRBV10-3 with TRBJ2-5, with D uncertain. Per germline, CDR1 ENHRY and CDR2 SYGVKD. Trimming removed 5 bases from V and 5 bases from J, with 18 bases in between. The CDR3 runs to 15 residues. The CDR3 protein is CAISPELGMMETQYF. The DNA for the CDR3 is TGTGCCATCAGTCCTGAGTTGGGGATGATGGAGACCCAGTACTTC.

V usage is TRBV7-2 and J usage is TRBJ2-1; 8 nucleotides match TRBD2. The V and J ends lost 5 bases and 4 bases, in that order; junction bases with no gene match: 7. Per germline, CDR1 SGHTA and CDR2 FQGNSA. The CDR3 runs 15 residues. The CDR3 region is CASSITIAGYNEQFF. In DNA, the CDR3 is TGTGCCAGCAGCATTACGATAGCGGGGTACAATGAGCAGTTCTTC.

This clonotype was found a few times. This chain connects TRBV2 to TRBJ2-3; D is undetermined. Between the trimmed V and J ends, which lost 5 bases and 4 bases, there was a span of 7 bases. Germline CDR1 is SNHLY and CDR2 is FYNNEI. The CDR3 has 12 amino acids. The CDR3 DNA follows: TGTGCCAGCAGTCGAAGCCCAGATACGCAGTATTTT. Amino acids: CASSRSPDTQYF.

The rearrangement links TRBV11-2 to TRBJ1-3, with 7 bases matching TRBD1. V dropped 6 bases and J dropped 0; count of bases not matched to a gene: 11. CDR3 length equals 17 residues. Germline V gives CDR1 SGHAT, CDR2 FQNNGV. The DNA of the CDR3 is TGTGCCAGCAGTTCATATTCCGGGACAGTCTCTGGAAACACCATATATTTT. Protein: CASSSYSGTVSGNTIYF.

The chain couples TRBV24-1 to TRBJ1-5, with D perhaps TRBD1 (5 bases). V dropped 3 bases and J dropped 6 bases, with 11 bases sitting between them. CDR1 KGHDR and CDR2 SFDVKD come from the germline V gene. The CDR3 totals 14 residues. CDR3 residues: CATSDPGTSQPQHF. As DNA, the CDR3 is TGTGCCACCAGTGATCCCGGGACGAGTCAGCCCCAGCATTTT.

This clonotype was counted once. CDR3 DNA sequence: TGTGCCACCAGTGATGACGACAGGAATCAGCCCCAGCATTTT. Translated: CATSDDDRNQPQHF. The chain links TRBV24-1 to TRBJ1-5, with D perhaps TRBD1 (6 bases). The CDR3 consists of 14 residues. V was shortened by 3 bases and J by 4 bases, with 9 bases between the two germline ends. Germline values: CDR1 KGHDR, CDR2 SFDVKD.

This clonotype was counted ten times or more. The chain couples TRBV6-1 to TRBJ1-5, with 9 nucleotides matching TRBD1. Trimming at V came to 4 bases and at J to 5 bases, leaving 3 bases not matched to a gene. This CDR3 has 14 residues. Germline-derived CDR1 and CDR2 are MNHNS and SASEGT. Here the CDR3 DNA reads TGTGCCAGCAGTGTAACAGGGGGCTATCAGCCCCAGCATTTT. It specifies CASSVTGGYQPQHF.

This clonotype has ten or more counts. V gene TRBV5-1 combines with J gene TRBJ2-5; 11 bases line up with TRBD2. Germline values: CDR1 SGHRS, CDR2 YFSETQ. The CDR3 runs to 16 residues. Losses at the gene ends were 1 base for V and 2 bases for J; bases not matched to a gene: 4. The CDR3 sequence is CASSLRLAGPQETQYF. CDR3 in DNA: TGCGCCAGCAGCTTGCGACTAGCGGGGCCTCAAGAGACCCAGTACTTC.

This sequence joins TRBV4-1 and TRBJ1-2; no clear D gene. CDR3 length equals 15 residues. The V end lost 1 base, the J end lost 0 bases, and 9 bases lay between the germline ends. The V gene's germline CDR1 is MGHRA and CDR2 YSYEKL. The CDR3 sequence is CASSQATGSNYGYTF. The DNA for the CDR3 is TGCGCCAGCAGCCAAGCGACGGGGTCTAACTATGGCTACACCTTC.

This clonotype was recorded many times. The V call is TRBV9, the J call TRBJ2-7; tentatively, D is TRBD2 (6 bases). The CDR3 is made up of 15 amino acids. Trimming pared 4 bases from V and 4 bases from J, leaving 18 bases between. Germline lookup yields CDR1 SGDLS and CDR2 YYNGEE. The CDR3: CASSLGEAGTYEQYF. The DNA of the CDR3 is TGTGCCAGCAGCTTGGGGGAGGCGGGAACGTACGAGCAGTACTTC.

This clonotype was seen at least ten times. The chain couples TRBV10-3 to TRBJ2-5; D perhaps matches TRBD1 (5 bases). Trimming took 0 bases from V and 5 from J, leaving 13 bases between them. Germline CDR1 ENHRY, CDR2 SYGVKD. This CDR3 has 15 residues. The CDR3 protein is CAISESGQSMETQYF. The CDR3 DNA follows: TGTGCCATCAGTGAGTCAGGACAAAGTATGGAGACCCAGTACTTC.

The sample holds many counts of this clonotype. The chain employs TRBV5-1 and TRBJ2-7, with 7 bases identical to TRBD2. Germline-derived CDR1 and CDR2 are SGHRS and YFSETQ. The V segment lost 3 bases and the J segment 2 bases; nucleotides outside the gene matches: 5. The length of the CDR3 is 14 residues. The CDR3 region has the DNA TGCGCCAGCAGCTCCGGACTAGGGCCCTACGAGCAGTACTTC. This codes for CASSSGLGPYEQYF.

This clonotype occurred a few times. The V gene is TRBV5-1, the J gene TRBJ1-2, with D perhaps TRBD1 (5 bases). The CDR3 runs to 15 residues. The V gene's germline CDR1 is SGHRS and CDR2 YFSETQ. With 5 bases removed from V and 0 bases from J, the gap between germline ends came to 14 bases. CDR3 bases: TGCGCCAGCAGAGACAGCCGCCTAGCTAACTATGGCTACACCTTC. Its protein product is CASRDSRLANYGYTF. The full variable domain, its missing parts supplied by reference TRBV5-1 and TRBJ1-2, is KAGVTQTPRYLIKTRGQQVTLSCSPISGHRSVSWYQQTPGQGLQFLFEYFSETQRNKGNFPGRFSGRQFSNSRSEMNVSTLELGDSALYLCASRDSRLANYGYTFGSGTRLTVV.

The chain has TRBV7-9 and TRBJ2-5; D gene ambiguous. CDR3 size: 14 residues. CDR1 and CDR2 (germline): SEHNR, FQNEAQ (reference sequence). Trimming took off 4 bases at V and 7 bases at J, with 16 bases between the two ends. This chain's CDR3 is CASSSNGVRMTQYF. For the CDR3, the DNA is TGTGCCAGCAGCTCCAATGGGGTCCGCATGACCCAGTACTTC.

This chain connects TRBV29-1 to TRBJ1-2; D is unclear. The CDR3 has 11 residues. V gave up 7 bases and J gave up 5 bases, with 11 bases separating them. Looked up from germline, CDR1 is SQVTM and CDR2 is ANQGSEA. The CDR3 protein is CSAERRYGYTF. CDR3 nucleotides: TGCAGCGCCGAAAGGCGGTATGGCTACACCTTC.

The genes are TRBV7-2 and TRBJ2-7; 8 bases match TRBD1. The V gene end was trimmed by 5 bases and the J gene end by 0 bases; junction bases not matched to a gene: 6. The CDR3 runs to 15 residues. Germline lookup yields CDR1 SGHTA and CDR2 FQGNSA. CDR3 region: CASSRTGLSSYEQYF. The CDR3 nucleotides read TGTGCCAGCAGCCGGACAGGGCTAAGCTCCTACGAGCAGTACTTC. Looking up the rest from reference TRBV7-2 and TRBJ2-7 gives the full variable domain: GAGVSQSPSNKVTEKGKDVELRCDPISGHTALYWYRQSLGQGLEFLIYFQGNSAPDKSGLPSDRFSAERTGGSVSTLTIQRTQQEDSAVYLCASSRTGLSSYEQYFGPGTRLTVT.

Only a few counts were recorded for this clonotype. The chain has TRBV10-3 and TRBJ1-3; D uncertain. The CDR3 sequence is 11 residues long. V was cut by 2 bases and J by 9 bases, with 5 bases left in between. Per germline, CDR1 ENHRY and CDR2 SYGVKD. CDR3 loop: CAISEEGTIYF. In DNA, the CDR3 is TGTGCCATCAGTGAGGAGGGCACCATATATTTT.

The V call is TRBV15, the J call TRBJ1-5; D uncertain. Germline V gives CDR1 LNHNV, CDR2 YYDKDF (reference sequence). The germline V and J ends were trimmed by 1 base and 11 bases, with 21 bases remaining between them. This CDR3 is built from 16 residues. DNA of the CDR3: TGTGCCACCAGCAGAGGGGCGCAAGTCGGCGGTGAGACCCAGCATTTT. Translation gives CATSRGAQVGGETQHF. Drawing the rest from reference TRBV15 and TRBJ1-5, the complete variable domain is DAMVIQNPRYQVTQFGKPVTLSCSQTLNHNVMYWYQQKSSQAPKLLFHYYDKDFNNEADTPDNFQSRRPNTSFCFLDIRSPGLGDTAMYLCATSRGAQVGGETQHFGDGTRLSIL.

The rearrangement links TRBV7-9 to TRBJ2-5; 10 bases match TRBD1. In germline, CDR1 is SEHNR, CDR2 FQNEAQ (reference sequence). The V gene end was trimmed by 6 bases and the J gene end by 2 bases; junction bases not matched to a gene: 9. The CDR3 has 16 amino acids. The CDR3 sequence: CASRSGTGAVQETQYF. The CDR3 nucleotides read TGTGCCAGCAGGTCCGGGACAGGGGCCGTACAAGAGACCCAGTACTTC.

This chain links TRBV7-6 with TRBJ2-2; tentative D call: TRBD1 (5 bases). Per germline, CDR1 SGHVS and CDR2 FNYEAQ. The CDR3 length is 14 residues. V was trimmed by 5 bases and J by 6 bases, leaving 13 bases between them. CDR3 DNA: TGTGCCAGCAGCGGACAAGACAGCCCCGGGGAGCTGTTTTTT. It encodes CASSGQDSPGELFF. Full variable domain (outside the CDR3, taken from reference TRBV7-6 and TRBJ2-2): GAGVSQSPRYKVTKRGQDVALRCDPISGHVSLYWYRQALGQGPEFLTYFNYEAQQDKSGLPNDRFSAERPEGSISTLTIQRTEQRDSAMYRCASSGQDSPGELFFGEGSRLTVL.

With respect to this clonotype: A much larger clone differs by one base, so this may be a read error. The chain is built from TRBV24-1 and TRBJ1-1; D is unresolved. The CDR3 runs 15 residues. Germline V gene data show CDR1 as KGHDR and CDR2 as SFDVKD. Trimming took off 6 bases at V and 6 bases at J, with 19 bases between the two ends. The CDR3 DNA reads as TGTGCCACCAGTCCCCTCGTTGAAGGGTGGGCTGAAGCTTTCTTT. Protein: CATSPLVEGWAEAFF.

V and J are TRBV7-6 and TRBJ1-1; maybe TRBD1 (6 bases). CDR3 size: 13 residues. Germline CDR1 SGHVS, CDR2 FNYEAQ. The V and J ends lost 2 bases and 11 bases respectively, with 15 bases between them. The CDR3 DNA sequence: TGTGCCAGCAGCTTATCAGGGGCCGAGAAGGCTTTCTTT. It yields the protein CASSLSGAEKAFF.

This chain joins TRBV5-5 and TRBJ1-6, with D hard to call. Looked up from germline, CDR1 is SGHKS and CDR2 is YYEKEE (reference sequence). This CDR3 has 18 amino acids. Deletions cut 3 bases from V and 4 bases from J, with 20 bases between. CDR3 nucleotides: TGTGCCAGCAGCTCGATCTCCCCCTTATCGGTATATAATTCACCCCTCCACTTT. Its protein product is CASSSISPLSVYNSPLHF. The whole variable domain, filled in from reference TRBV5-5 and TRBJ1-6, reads DAGVTQSPTHLIKTRGQQVTLRCSPISGHKSVSWYQQVLGQGPQFIFQYYEKEERGRGNFPDRFSARQFPNYSSELNVNALLLGDSALYLCASSSISPLSVYNSPLHFGNGTRLTVT.

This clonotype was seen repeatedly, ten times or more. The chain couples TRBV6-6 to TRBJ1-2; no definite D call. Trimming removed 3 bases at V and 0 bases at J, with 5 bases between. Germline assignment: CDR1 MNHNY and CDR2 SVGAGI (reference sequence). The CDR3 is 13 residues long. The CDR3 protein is CASSYEANYGYTF. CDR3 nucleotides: TGTGCCAGCAGTTATGAAGCTAACTATGGCTACACCTTC.

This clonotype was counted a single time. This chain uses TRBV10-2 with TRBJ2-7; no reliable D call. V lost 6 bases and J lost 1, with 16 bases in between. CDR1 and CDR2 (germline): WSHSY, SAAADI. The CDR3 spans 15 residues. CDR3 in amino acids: CASRGANKGSYEQYF. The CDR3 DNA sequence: TGCGCCAGCAGAGGAGCGAACAAAGGATCCTACGAGCAGTACTTC.

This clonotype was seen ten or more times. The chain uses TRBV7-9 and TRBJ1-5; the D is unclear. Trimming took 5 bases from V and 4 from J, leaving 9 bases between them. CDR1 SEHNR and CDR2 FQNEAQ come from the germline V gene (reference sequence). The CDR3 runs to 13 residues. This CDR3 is CASSRTGNQPQHF. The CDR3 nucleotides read TGTGCCAGCAGCCGAACGGGGAATCAGCCCCAGCATTTT. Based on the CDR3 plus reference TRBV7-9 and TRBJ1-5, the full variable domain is DTGVSQNPRHKITKRGQNVTFRCDPISEHNRLYWYRQTLGQGPEFLTYFQNEAQLEKSRLLSDRFSAERPKGSFSTLEIQRTEQGDSAMYLCASSRTGNQPQHFGDGTRLSIL.

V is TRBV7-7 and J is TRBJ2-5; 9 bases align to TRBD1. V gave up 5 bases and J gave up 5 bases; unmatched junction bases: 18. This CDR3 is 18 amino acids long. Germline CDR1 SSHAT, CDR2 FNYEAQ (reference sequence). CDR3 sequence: CASSATTEDRGRGETQYF. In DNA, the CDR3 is TGTGCCAGCAGCGCGACGACGGAGGACAGGGGAAGAGGGGAGACCCAGTACTTC.

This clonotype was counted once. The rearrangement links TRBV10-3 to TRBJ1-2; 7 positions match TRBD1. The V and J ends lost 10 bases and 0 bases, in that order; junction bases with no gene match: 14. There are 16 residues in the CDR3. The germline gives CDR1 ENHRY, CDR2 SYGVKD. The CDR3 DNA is TGTGCCAGCACAGCATATAGACAGGGTCCTAACTATGGCTACACCTTC. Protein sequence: CASTAYRQGPNYGYTF.

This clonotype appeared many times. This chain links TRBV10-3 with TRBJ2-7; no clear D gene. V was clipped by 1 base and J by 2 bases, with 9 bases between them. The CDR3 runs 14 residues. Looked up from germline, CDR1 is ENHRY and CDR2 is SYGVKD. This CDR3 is CAISEWNRPYEQYF. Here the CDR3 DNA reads TGTGCCATCAGTGAGTGGAACCGCCCCTACGAGCAGTACTTC.